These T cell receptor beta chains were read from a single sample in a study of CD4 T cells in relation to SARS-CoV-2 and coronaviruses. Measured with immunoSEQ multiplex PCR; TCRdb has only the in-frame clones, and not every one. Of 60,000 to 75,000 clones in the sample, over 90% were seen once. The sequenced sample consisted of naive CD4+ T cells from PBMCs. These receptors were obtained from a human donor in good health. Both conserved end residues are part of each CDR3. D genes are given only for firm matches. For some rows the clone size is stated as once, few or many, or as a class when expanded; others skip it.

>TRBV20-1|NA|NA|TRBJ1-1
TGCAGTGCTAAGGGCGACACTGAAGCTTTCTTT
CSAKGDTEAFF
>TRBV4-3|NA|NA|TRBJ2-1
TGCGCCAGCAGCCAAGATGACTCCTACAATGAGCAGTTCTTC
CASSQDDSYNEQFF
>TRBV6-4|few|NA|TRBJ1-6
TGTGCCAGCAGTGATACCCGCACTTCACCCCTCCACTTT
CASSDTRTSPLHF
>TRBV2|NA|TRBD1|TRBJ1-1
TGTGCCAGCAGGGACAGGGGCATGAACACTGAAGCTTTCTTT
CASRDRGMNTEAFF
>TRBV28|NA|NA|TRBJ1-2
TGTGCCAGCAGTACAGGAGGGGGGTTGCTGGATGGCTACACCTTC
CASSTGGGLLDGYTF
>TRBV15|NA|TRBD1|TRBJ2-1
TGTGCCACCAGCAGAGCGGCAGGGGGCCCTAGGCTAGACAACTACAATGAGCAGTTCTTC
CATSRAAGGPRLDNYNEQFF
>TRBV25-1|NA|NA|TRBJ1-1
TGTGCCAGCCGAAGCCCCCCAGGGAGAGCTTTCTTT
CASRSPPGRAFF
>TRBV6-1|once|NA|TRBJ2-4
TGTGCCAGCAGTGAAGGCCATGTAACCATTCAGTACTTC
CASSEGHVTIQYF
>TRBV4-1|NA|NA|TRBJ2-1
TGCGCCAGCAGCGGACCCCCGGGACTGGCGGCCCTCCGAGTCTACAATGAGCAGTTCTTC
CASSGPPGLAALRVYNEQFF
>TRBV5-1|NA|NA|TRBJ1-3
TGCGCCAGCAGCTTGGTAGTCGGGGCGCGGGGAAACACCATATATTTT
CASSLVVGARGNTIYF
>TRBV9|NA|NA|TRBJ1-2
TGTGCCAGCAGCCTCGCAGGGCAAGGAGGCTACACCTTC
CASSLAGQGGYTF
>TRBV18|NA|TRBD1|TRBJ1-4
TGTGCCAGCTCACTGGGACAGGGGGCAACTAATGAAAAACTGTTTTTT
CASSLGQGATNEKLFF
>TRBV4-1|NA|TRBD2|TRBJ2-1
TGCGCCAGCAGCCAACCCTTTAGCGGGGGGCGGTGGAATGAGCAGTTCTTC
CASSQPFSGGRWNEQFF
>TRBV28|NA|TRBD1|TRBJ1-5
TGTGCCAGCAGTTTAAGGACAGGAAACAATCAGCCCCAGCATTTT
CASSLRTGNNQPQHF
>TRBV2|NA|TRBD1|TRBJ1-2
TGTGCCAGCAGGGATGGGACAGCGTATGGCTACACCTTC
CASRDGTAYGYTF
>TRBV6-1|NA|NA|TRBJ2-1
TGTGCCAGCAGTGAAGCGTGGACCAGGGATGTTGTGCAGTTCTTC
CASSEAWTRDVVQFF
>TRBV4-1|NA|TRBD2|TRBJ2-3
TGCGCCAGCAGCCAAGAAGGGCTAGCGGGGGGGCTCACAGATACGCAGTATTTT
CASSQEGLAGGLTDTQYF
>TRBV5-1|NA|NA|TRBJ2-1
TGCGCCAGCAGCTTGGGGTCCTCCACGGCTGAGCAGTTCTTC
CASSLGSSTAEQFF
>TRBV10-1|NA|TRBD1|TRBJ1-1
TGCGCCAGTGTCCAATCGACAGGGCTCGGCACTGAAGCTTTCTTT
CASVQSTGLGTEAFF
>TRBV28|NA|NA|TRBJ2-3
TGTGCCAGCCAGGACGGCAGCACAGATACGCAGTATTTT
CASQDGSTDTQYF
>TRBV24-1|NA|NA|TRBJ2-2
TGTGCCACCAGTGACCCCGGCAAGTCGAACACCGGGGAGCTGTTTTTT
CATSDPGKSNTGELFF
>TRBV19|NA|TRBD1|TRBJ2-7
TGTGCCAGTAGTATTAACAGGGGATCATCCTACGAGCAGTACTTC
CASSINRGSSYEQYF
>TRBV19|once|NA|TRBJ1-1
TGTGCCAGTAGTCCCCTCTTGATGAAGGGCGATACTGAAGCTTTCTTT
CASSPLLMKGDTEAFF
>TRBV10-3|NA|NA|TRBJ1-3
TGTGCCATGGGGGGGGGTTCTGGAAACACCATATATTTT
CAMGGGSGNTIYF
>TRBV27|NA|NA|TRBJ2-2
TGTGCCAGCAGCCGGAGGGTAGGAACCGGGGAGCTGTTTTTT
CASSRRVGTGELFF
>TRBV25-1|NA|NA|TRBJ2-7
TGTGCCACCGCGCCGTCGGGAAGGACGAACTACGAGCAGTACTTC
CATAPSGRTNYEQYF
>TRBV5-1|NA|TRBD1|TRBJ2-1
TGCGCCAGCAGCTTGGCGACAGGGGGAAACAATGAGCAGTTCTTC
CASSLATGGNNEQFF
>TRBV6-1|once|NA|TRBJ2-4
TGTGCCAGCACGGGGGTGGAGGCCAAAAACATTCAGTACTTC
CASTGVEAKNIQYF
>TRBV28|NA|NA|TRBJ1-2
TGTGCCAGCAGTTTAGGGGGACACCATAACTATGGCTACACCTTC
CASSLGGHHNYGYTF
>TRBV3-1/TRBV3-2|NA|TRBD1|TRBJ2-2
TGTGCCAGCAGCCAAGGACAGGGTTACACCGGGGAGCTGTTTTTT
CASSQGQGYTGELFF
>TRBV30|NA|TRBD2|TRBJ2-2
TGTGCCTGGAGCCCTAGGACTAGCGGGTTACCCGGGGAGCTGTTTTTT
CAWSPRTSGLPGELFF
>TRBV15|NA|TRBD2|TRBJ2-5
TGTGCCACCAGCAGAGATCTAGCGGAAGAGACCCAGTACTTC
CATSRDLAEETQYF
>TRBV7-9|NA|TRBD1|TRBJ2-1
TGTGCCAGCAGCCTCCGTGACAGGGCTGTCAATGAGCAGTTCTTC
CASSLRDRAVNEQFF
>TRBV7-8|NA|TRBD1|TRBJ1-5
TGTGCCAGCAGCTGGGACAGTCAGTATCAGCCCCAGCATTTT
CASSWDSQYQPQHF
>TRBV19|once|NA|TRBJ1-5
TGTGCCAGTAGTATAGATGGGGGGAGCAATCAGCCCCAGCATTTT
CASSIDGGSNQPQHF
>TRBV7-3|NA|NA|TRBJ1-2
TGTGCCAGCAGCTTAACGGGGGGCGCGCGGGGCTATGGCTACACCTTC
CASSLTGGARGYGYTF
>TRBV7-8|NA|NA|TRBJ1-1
TGTGCCAGCAGCTTAGCTAGACAGCATCAGAACACTGAAGCTTTCTTT
CASSLARQHQNTEAFF
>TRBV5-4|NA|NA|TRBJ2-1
TGTGCCAGCAGCTACGGGGGCCATTCCTACAATGAGCAGTTCTTC
CASSYGGHSYNEQFF
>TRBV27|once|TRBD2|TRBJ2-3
TGTGCCAGCAGTTTATCGGGACTAGTGAGAAACACAGATACGCAGTATTTT
CASSLSGLVRNTDTQYF
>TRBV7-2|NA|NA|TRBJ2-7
TGTGCCAGCAACACGGAGCTCCGGGGACCCTACGAGCAGTACTTC
CASNTELRGPYEQYF
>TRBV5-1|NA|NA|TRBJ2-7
TGCGCCAGCAGCCAGATCCGTTGGGCCTACGAGCAGTACTTC
CASSQIRWAYEQYF
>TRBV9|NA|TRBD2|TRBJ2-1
TGTGCCAGCAGCGTACTAGCGGGGAATCCTGAGCAGTTCTTC
CASSVLAGNPEQFF
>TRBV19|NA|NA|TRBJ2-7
TGTGCCAGTAGTATGGGGGAACACTACGAGCAGTACTTC
CASSMGEHYEQYF
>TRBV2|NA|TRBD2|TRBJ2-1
TGTGCCAGCAGGACCGGGACTAGCGGGAGGCATGAGCAGTTCTTC
CASRTGTSGRHEQFF
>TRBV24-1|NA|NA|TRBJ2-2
TGTGCCACCAGTGACCCTAACTTACAGGGAACCGGGGAGCTGTTTTTT
CATSDPNLQGTGELFF
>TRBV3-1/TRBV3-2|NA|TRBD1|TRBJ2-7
TGTGCCAGCAGCCCACGGGACAGGGGAAGATACGAGCAGTACTTC
CASSPRDRGRYEQYF
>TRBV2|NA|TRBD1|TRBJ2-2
TGTGCCAGCACCAGGACAGGAGCCACCGGGGAGCTGTTTTTT
CASTRTGATGELFF
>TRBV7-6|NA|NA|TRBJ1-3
TGTGCCAGCAGCTTAGCTGGCGGTTACTCTGGAAACACCATATATTTT
CASSLAGGYSGNTIYF
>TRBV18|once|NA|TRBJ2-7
TGTGCCAGCTCACCACAGGCCGCGGGGAACGAGCAGTACTTC
CASSPQAAGNEQYF